These 23 T cell receptor beta chains came from one sample sequenced in a study of T cell responses to AZD1222 COVID-19 vaccine. Clones were sequenced by immunoSEQ multiplex PCR, and TCRdb holds only the in-frame ones, with some missing. This table has about 180,000 clones, around 90% appearing once. The source was peripheral blood, collected 28 days after the second AZD1222 dose. The receptors were gathered from an adult who received the AZD1222 COVID-19 vaccine.

This chain connects TRBV6-5 to TRBJ1-1, with a possible D match to TRBD1 (6 bases). CDR1 is MNHEY, CDR2 SVGAGI, per germline. Between the trimmed V and J ends, which lost 8 bases and 0 bases, there was a span of 16 bases. This CDR3 has 15 residues. The chain's CDR3 is CASCTGWGLNTEAFF. CDR3 nucleotide sequence: TGTGCCAGCTGCACAGGGTGGGGTTTGAACACTGAAGCTTTCTTT.

This chain uses TRBV6-2 or TRBV6-3 with TRBJ2-7; the D is unclear. Germline values: CDR1 MNHEY, CDR2 SVGEGT. Deletions cut 2 bases from V and 3 bases from J, with 8 bases between. The CDR3 consists of 13 residues. The CDR3 region has the DNA TGTGCCAGCAGTTACCGTTTTTTCTACGAGCAGTACTTC. Its protein is CASSYRFFYEQYF.

This clone showed up just once. The chain couples TRBV7-3 to TRBJ1-6; D is undetermined. This CDR3 has 15 residues. Germline values: CDR1 SGHTA, CDR2 FQGTGA. V lost 0 bases and J lost 6, with 9 bases in between. CDR3 nucleotide sequence: TGTGCCAGCAGCTTAACGAGGGCCAGTAATTCACCCCTCCACTTT. This sequence encodes CASSLTRASNSPLHF.

V gene TRBV18 combines with J gene TRBJ1-3; no definite D call. Trimming took off 1 base at V and 0 bases at J, with 10 bases between the two ends. The germline V gene has CDR1 KGHSH and CDR2 LQKENI. CDR3 size: 16 residues. The CDR3 coding sequence is TGTGCCAGCTCACCACGTTTGGAGTTCTCTGGAAACACCATATATTTT. Translating it yields CASSPRLEFSGNTIYF.

V and J are TRBV6-1 and TRBJ1-1, with D unresolved. Germline CDR1 is MNHNS and CDR2 is SASEGT. Trimming took 0 bases from V and 1 from J, leaving 18 bases between them. The CDR3 covers 18 residues. The chain's CDR3 is CASSEAELGYRGNTEAFF. The CDR3 nucleotides are TGTGCCAGCAGTGAAGCCGAATTGGGTTACAGAGGGAACACTGAAGCTTTCTTT.

This chain joins TRBV5-5 and TRBJ1-1, with unresolved D. Germline V CDR1 and CDR2: SGHKS, YYEKEE (reference sequence). V lost 4 bases and J 3 bases, leaving 4 bases between the germline ends. CDR3 length: 11 residues. CDR3 sequence: CASSAHTEAFF. In nucleotides, the CDR3 is TGTGCCAGCAGCGCTCACACTGAAGCTTTCTTT. The variable domain in full, completed from reference TRBV5-5 and TRBJ1-1, reads DAGVTQSPTHLIKTRGQQVTLRCSPISGHKSVSWYQQVLGQGPQFIFQYYEKEERGRGNFPDRFSARQFPNYSSELNVNALLLGDSALYLCASSAHTEAFFGQGTRLTVV.

This rearrangement joins TRBV5-4 to TRBJ2-1, with D possibly called TRBD1 or TRBD2 (5 bases each). The V end lost 3 bases, the J end lost 9 bases, and 7 bases lay between the germline ends. The germline V gene has CDR1 SGHNT and CDR2 YYREEE (reference sequence). This CDR3 is built from 11 residues. CDR3 residues: CASSWGSEQFF. The CDR3 DNA reads as TGTGCCAGCAGCTGGGGGAGTGAGCAGTTCTTC.

V is TRBV6-9 and J is TRBJ2-7; D is perhaps TRBD2 (6 bases). Germline V gene sequence: CDR1 MNHGY, CDR2 SVAAGI. V was clipped by 1 base and J by 0 bases, with 13 bases between them. CDR3 length: 16 amino acids. CDR3: CASSYCTRGSSYEQYF. In DNA, the CDR3 is TGTGCCAGCAGTTATTGTACACGGGGGAGCTCCTACGAGCAGTACTTC.

The chain carries TRBV3-1 (or the pseudogene TRBV3-2) and TRBJ2-2, with a possible D match to TRBD1 (6 bases). Trimming took 5 bases from V and 0 from J, leaving 16 bases between them. Looked up from germline, CDR1 is LGHDT and CDR2 is YNNKEL (reference sequence). The CDR3 has 17 residues. This CDR3 reads CASSFRTTGSNTGELFF. The CDR3 region has the DNA TGTGCCAGCAGCTTTCGCACCACAGGGTCGAACACCGGGGAGCTGTTTTTT.

Of note for this clone: In the same sample, other DNA sequences code for this CDR3. V usage is TRBV5-6 and J usage is TRBJ1-2; D not resolved. Germline CDR1 and CDR2: SGHDT and YYEEEE. V gave up 0 bases and J gave up 4 bases, with 7 bases separating them. This CDR3 spans 13 amino acids. The CDR3 spells CASSLGGSYGYTF. In nucleotides, the CDR3 is TGTGCCAGCAGCTTGGGCGGGAGCTATGGCTACACCTTC.

In its sample, this clone was seen a few times. The rearrangement uses TRBV30 and TRBJ1-5, with TRBD1 identical over 7 bases. This CDR3 comprises 18 residues. The germline CDR1 and CDR2 sequences are GTSNPN and SVGIG (reference sequence). V dropped 2 bases and J dropped 6; count of bases not matched to a gene: 19. The CDR3 DNA reads as TGTGCCTGGAGTAACCCAGGGGGGTGGCTAATTTCGGGTCAGCCCCAGCATTTT. This codes for CAWSNPGGWLISGQPQHF. The full variable domain, its missing parts supplied by reference TRBV30 and TRBJ1-5, is SQTIHQWPATLVQPVGSPLSLECTVEGTSNPNLYWYRQAAGRGLQLLFYSVGIGQISSEVPQNLSASRPQDRQFILSSKKLLLSDSGFYLCAWSNPGGWLISGQPQHFGDGTRLSIL.

This clone was counted a single time. The genes are TRBV3-1 (or the pseudogene TRBV3-2) and TRBJ2-1; no reliable D call. Germline CDR1 is LGHDT and CDR2 is YNNKEL (reference sequence). V was shortened by 4 bases and J by 0 bases, with 7 bases between the two germline ends. CDR3 length: 14 amino acids. For the CDR3, the DNA is TGTGCCAGCAGCCCCCTGAGCTCCTACAATGAGCAGTTCTTC. Amino acid sequence: CASSPLSSYNEQFF.

This clone has just a few counts. The rearrangement uses TRBV29-1 and TRBJ1-2; D might be TRBD1 (5 bases). Trimming pared 3 bases from V and 4 bases from J, leaving 9 bases between. CDR1 is SQVTM, CDR2 ANQGSEA, per germline. The CDR3 consists of 12 residues. The DNA of the CDR3 is TGCAGCGTTGATCAGGGAGGCTATGGCTACACCTTC. Amino acids: CSVDQGGYGYTF. Full variable domain (outside the CDR3, taken from reference TRBV29-1 and TRBJ1-2): SAVISQKPSRDICQRGTSLTIQCQVDSQVTMMFWYRQQPGQSLTLIATANQGSEATYESGFVIDKFPISRPNLTFSTLTVSNMSPEDSSIYLCSVDQGGYGYTFGSGTRLTVV.

This clone has a handful of counts. The chain uses TRBV10-3 and TRBJ2-4, with no clear D. Trimming took off 3 bases at V and 0 bases at J, with 9 bases between the two ends. The CDR3 runs 15 residues. The germline gives CDR1 ENHRY, CDR2 SYGVKD. The CDR3 sequence is CAISDGVRAKNIQYF. Here the CDR3 DNA reads TGTGCCATCAGTGACGGAGTGAGAGCCAAAAACATTCAGTACTTC.

The CDR3 sequence: CASSPWTSGGLYNEQFF. CDR3 bases: TGTGCCAGCAGCCCTTGGACTAGCGGGGGCCTTTACAATGAGCAGTTCTTC. This chain joins TRBV3-1 (or the pseudogene TRBV3-2) and TRBJ2-1; 13 nucleotides line up with TRBD2. With V trimmed by 4 bases and J by 4 bases, 7 bases remained unmatched. Germline-derived CDR1 and CDR2 are LGHDT and YNNKEL (reference sequence). This CDR3 comprises 17 residues.

V and J are TRBV7-2 and TRBJ1-4; the D gene is possibly TRBD1 (6 bases). V lost 2 bases and J 0 bases, leaving 16 bases between the germline ends. CDR1 and CDR2 (germline): SGHTA, FQGNSA. CDR3 length: 18 residues. CDR3 protein: CASSLPGTTSSTNEKLFF. CDR3 DNA sequence: TGTGCCAGCAGCTTACCCGGGACAACCTCATCAACTAATGAAAAACTGTTTTTT.

The chain carries TRBV6-5 and TRBJ2-2; possibly TRBD1 for D (5 bases). Germline assignment: CDR1 MNHEY and CDR2 SVGAGI. The CDR3 is 14 residues long. Trimming removed 6 bases at V and 1 base at J, with 9 bases between. The DNA of the CDR3 is TGTGCCAGCAGAGGACAACAGAACACCGGGGAGCTGTTTTTT. Protein sequence: CASRGQQNTGELFF.

V and J are TRBV6-2 or TRBV6-3 and TRBJ1-5; TRBD1 aligns across 7 bases. Germline V lookup: CDR1 MNHEY, CDR2 SVGEGT. The CDR3 spans 13 residues. Unmatched junction bases numbered 4, after V lost 6 bases and J lost 5 bases. The DNA of the CDR3 is TGTGCCAGCAGCAAACAGGGGTATCAGCCCCAGCATTTT. Its translation: CASSKQGYQPQHF.

CDR3 coding DNA: TGTGCCAGTAAGGGTAGTTTGAACACCGGGGAGCTGTTTTTT. Amino acids: CASKGSLNTGELFF. The chain is built from TRBV6-5 and TRBJ2-2; D gene unclear. Looked up from germline, CDR1 is MNHEY and CDR2 is SVGAGI. The CDR3 is 14 residues long. V gave up 9 bases and J gave up 1 base, with 12 bases separating them.

The chain uses TRBV19 and TRBJ2-6; a possible D gene is TRBD2 (6 bases). Trimming shortened V by 6 bases and J by 1 base, and 16 bases separated the two germline ends. The CDR3 runs 17 residues. Germline CDR1 reads LNHDA; CDR2 reads SQIVND (reference sequence). DNA for the CDR3: TGTGCCAGTAGATTCCCGGGACTTCTTTCTGGGGCCAACGTCCTGACTTTC. Encoded protein: CASRFPGLLSGANVLTF.

V gene TRBV11-2 combines with J gene TRBJ2-3; TRBD2 matches at 8 bases. CDR1 and CDR2 (germline): SGHAT, FQNNGV. The CDR3 sequence is 14 residues long. J was trimmed by 3 bases and V by 6 bases; bases with no gene match: 5. The CDR3: CASRVSGVTDTQYF. The CDR3 region has the DNA TGTGCCAGCAGGGTTAGCGGGGTGACAGATACGCAGTATTTT.

The genes are TRBV27 and TRBJ1-1; 7 nucleotides align to TRBD1. V lost 8 bases and J lost 0; bases outside the gene matches: 6. The CDR3 is 14 residues long. Germline V gene lookup returns CDR1 MNHEY and CDR2 SMNVEV (reference sequence). As DNA, the CDR3 is TGTGCCAGCCGCGGGACAGCCATGAACACTGAAGCTTTCTTT. Amino acid sequence: CASRGTAMNTEAFF.

The chain joins TRBV6-5 to TRBJ2-7, with 12 bases lining up with TRBD2. This CDR3 is 14 amino acids long. The trim removed 6 bases at V and 6 bases at J, leaving 6 bases unmatched. Germline CDR1 reads MNHEY; CDR2 reads SVGAGI. CDR3 coding DNA: TGTGCCAGCAGGGGTCTAGCGGGGGGGAGCGAGCAGTACTTC. Translation gives CASRGLAGGSEQYF.